This entry describes one T cell receptor beta chain. What it binds is unknown. The germline V gene encodes CDR1 SNHLY and CDR2 FYNNEI. The CDR3 loop spans 13 amino acids. V dropped 6 bases and J dropped 5; count of bases not matched to a gene: 3. Donors came from a validation cohort of over a hundred subjects, distinct from the first 666-subject cohort. This entry is derived from a study of cytomegalovirus exposure and HLA in healthy donors. Whole-study findings and limits: In vitro checks showed that three CMV-associated chains really do target CMV antigens. Most TCR sequences were uncommon, yet certain public TCRs appeared in many donors. The TCR clusters that emerged in the first cohort tended, a later analysis found, to co-occur in the 95 to 150 validation repertoires.

Only in-frame clones appear in the TCRdb table, and some are missing; sequencing was by immunoSEQ multiplex PCR. The data show some 250,000 clones, approximately 83% seen once. The V call is TRBV2, the J call TRBJ1-1; 10 bases are shared with TRBD1. The sequence was collected from a woman aged 25 to 45 in good health and CMV-seropositive. Sequences were obtained from PBMCs. The CDR3 DNA reads as TGTGCCAGCAGCCTGGACAGGGGGACTGAAGCTTTCTTT. Amino acid sequence: CASSLDRGTEAFF.